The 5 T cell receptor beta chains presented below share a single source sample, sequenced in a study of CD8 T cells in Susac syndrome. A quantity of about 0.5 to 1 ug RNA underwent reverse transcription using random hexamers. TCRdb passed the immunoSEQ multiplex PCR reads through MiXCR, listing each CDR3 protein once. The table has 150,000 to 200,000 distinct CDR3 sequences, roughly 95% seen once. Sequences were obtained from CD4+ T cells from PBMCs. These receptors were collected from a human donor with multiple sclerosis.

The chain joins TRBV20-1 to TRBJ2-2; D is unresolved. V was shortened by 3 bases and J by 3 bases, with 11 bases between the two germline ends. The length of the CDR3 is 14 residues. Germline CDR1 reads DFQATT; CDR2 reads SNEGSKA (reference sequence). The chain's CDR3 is CSASGAIYTGELFF. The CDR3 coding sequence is TGCAGTGCTAGTGGAGCGATATACACCGGGGAGCTGTTTTTT.

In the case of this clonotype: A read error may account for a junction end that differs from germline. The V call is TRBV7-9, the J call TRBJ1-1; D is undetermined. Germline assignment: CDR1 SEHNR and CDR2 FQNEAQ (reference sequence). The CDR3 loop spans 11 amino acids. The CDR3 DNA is TGTGCCAGCAGCTTAGCCGATAGCGTACCTTTT. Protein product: CASSLADSVPF. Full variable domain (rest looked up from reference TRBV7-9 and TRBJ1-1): DTGVSQNPRHKITKRGQNVTFRCDPISEHNRLYWYRQTLGQGPEFLTYFQNEAQLEKSRLLSDRFSAERPKGSFSTLEIQRTEQGDSAMYLCASSLADSVPFGQGTRLTVV.

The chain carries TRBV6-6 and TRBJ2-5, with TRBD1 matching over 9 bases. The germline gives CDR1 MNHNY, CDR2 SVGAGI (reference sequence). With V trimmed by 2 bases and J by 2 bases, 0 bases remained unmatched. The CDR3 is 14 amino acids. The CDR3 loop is CASSYGTGQETQYF. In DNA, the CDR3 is TGTGCCAGCAGTTACGGGACAGGGCAAGAGACCCAGTACTTC.

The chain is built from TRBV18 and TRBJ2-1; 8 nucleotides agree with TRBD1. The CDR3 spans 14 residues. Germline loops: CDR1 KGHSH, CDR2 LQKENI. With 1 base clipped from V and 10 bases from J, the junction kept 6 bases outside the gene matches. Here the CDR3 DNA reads TGTGCCAGCTCACCACAGACAGGGGCGGAAGAGCAGTTCTTC. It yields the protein CASSPQTGAEEQFF.

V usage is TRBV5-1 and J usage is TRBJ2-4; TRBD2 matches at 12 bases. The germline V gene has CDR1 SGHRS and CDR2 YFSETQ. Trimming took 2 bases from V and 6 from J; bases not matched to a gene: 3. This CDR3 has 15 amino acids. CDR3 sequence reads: CASSFSLAGGNIQYF. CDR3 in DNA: TGCGCCAGCAGCTTCTCACTAGCGGGAGGAAACATTCAGTACTTC.